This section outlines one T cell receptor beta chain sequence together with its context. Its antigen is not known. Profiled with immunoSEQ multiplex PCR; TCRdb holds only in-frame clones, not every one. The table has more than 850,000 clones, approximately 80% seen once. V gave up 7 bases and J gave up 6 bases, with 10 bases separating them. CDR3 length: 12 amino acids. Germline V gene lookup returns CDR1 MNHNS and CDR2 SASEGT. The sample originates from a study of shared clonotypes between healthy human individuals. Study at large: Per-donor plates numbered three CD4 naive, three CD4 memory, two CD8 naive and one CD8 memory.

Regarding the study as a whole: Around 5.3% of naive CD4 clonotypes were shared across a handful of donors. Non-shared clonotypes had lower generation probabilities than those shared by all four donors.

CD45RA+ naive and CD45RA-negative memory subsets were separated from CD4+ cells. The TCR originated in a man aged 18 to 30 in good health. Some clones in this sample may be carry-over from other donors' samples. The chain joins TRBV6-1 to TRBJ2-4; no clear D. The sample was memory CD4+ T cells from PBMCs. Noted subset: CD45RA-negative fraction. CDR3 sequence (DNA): TGTGCCAGCAAACCGGACGGAAACATTCAGTACTTC. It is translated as CASKPDGNIQYF.